The 27 T cell receptor beta chains below come from one sample, sequenced in a study of blood T cell repertoires in COVID-19. TCRdb keeps only in-frame clones here, not all; method: immunoSEQ multiplex PCR. Of over 200,000 clones in the sample, approximately 90% were seen once. Sequencing input: peripheral blood. Receptor source: a man under 40 with COVID-19, enrolled during active disease.

CDR3 nucleotides: TGCGCCAGCAGCTTGGCGGGACAGGGTCTTTATGGCTACACCTTC. It is translated as CASSLAGQGLYGYTF. V gene TRBV5-1 combines with J gene TRBJ1-2; TRBD1 aligns across 9 bases. The germline CDR1 and CDR2 sequences are SGHRS and YFSETQ. V gave up 0 bases and J gave up 5 bases; unmatched junction bases: 5. The CDR3 covers 15 residues.

V is TRBV5-1 and J is TRBJ2-1; 10 bases match TRBD2. The CDR3 runs to 16 residues. The V gene end was trimmed by 1 base and the J gene end by 6 bases; junction bases not matched to a gene: 7. The germline V gene has CDR1 SGHRS and CDR2 YFSETQ. The CDR3 spells CASSLRLAGGGNEQFF. The CDR3 nucleotides read TGCGCCAGCAGCTTGAGACTAGCGGGTGGAGGCAATGAGCAGTTCTTC.

The J gene is TRBJ2-7, the V gene TRBV30; 8 bases match TRBD1. Trimming cost V 2 bases and J 4 bases; bases outside gene matches: 16. The CDR3 runs to 17 residues. Looked up from germline, CDR1 is GTSNPN and CDR2 is SVGIG (reference sequence). The CDR3 reads CAWSPPRGQGAGYEQYF. CDR3 DNA: TGTGCCTGGAGTCCCCCCCGAGGGCAGGGGGCAGGGTACGAGCAGTACTTC.

The chain is built from TRBV2 and TRBJ2-4, with 7 bases that match TRBD1. CDR1 and CDR2 (germline): SNHLY, FYNNEI. Trimming at V came to 3 bases and at J to 0 bases, leaving 2 bases not matched to a gene. This CDR3 is built from 15 residues. The CDR3 nucleotides are TGTGCCAGCAGTGATAGACAGGGAGCCAAAAACATTCAGTACTTC. This gives the protein CASSDRQGAKNIQYF.

Worth noting for this clone: Other DNA variants within this sample encode the same CDR3. V is TRBV19 and J is TRBJ1-5; weak D call: TRBD1 (5 bases). This CDR3 has 14 amino acids. In germline, CDR1 is LNHDA, CDR2 SQIVND (reference sequence). With 1 base removed from V and 1 base from J, the gap between germline ends came to 5 bases. In DNA, the CDR3 is TGTGCCAGTAGTATAGCAGGGAGCAATCAGCCCCAGCATTTT. Protein: CASSIAGSNQPQHF.

The chain recombines TRBV10-3 with TRBJ2-7; D remains ambiguous. This CDR3 has 14 amino acids. Trimming left V 0 bases short and J 0 bases short, with 6 bases between. Germline V lookup: CDR1 ENHRY, CDR2 SYGVKD. The CDR3 DNA follows: TGTGCCATCAGTGAGTCTGCAGACTCCTACGAGCAGTACTTC. Translating gives CAISESADSYEQYF.

J is TRBJ2-7 and V is TRBV10-3, with TRBD1 identical over 10 bases. Germline-derived CDR1 and CDR2 are ENHRY and SYGVKD. The junction had 6 bases not matched to a gene; V was cut back by 4 bases and J by 12 bases. There are 12 residues in the CDR3. CDR3 region: CAISGTGGGLYF. DNA for the CDR3: TGTGCCATCAGTGGGACAGGGGGTGGTTTGTACTTC.

The V gene is TRBV25-1, the J gene TRBJ1-2; D is unclear. The germline V gene encodes CDR1 MGHDK and CDR2 SYGVNS. V was pared by 3 bases and J by 4 bases, with 9 bases between. The CDR3 loop spans 13 amino acids. CDR3 in amino acids: CASSDPGIYGYTF. In DNA, the CDR3 is TGTGCCAGCAGTGACCCGGGAATCTATGGCTACACCTTC.

The chain is built from TRBV11-3 and TRBJ1-5; no definite D call. V was clipped by 5 bases and J by 0 bases, with 23 bases between them. Germline V gene sequence: CDR1 SGHNT, CDR2 YENEEA. The CDR3 runs 19 residues. CDR3 coding DNA: TGTGCCAGCAGCCTGTCGGCGCCAGACTCAGCTTATAGCAATCAGCCCCAGCATTTT. It codes for CASSLSAPDSAYSNQPQHF.

V is TRBV5-6 and J is TRBJ2-3; 8 nucleotides match TRBD2. J gave up 4 bases and V 2 bases, and 3 bases lay outside the gene matches. The CDR3 totals 14 residues. Germline V gene data show CDR1 as SGHDT and CDR2 as YYEEEE. As DNA, the CDR3 is TGTGCCAGCAGCTTAGCGGGGGTGCCAGATACGCAGTATTTT. This translates into CASSLAGVPDTQYF.

V and J are TRBV4-2 and TRBJ1-1; D gene ambiguous. Germline V gene data show CDR1 as LGHNA and CDR2 as YNFKEQ. The CDR3 has 14 amino acids. Trimming shortened V by 1 base and J by 6 bases, and 12 bases separated the two germline ends. CDR3 amino acids: CASSQVGGLAEAFF. CDR3 in DNA: TGTGCCAGCAGCCAAGTAGGAGGACTGGCTGAAGCTTTCTTT.

The chain has TRBV28 and TRBJ1-2; 9 bases match TRBD1. J lost 0 bases, V lost 7 bases, and 6 bases had no gene match. The length of the CDR3 is 15 residues. Looked up from germline, CDR1 is MDHEN and CDR2 is SYDVKM. CDR3 in DNA: TGTGCCAGCATTAACAGGGGGCCCTCTAACTATGGCTACACCTTC. This codes for CASINRGPSNYGYTF.

V gene TRBV9 combines with J gene TRBJ2-2, with no clear D. This CDR3 region has 15 residues. V was shortened by 3 bases and J by 0 bases, with 9 bases between the two germline ends. Germline CDR1 and CDR2: SGDLS and YYNGEE. CDR3 loop: CASSALGSNTGELFF. CDR3 nucleotide sequence: TGTGCCAGCAGCGCCCTCGGGTCGAACACCGGGGAGCTGTTTTTT.

The chain's CDR3 is CASSPGQMGELFF. The CDR3 DNA sequence: TGTGCCAGCTCACCGGGACAAATGGGGGAGCTGTTTTTT. The chain joins TRBV18 to TRBJ2-2, with a weak D call TRBD1 (6 bases). Per germline, CDR1 KGHSH and CDR2 LQKENI. Trimming pared 3 bases from V and 8 bases from J, leaving 10 bases between. This CDR3 contains 13 residues.

The DNA for the CDR3 is TGTGCCAGCAGCTTCGGGACAGCCACTGAAGCTTTCTTT. It yields the protein CASSFGTATEAFF. The V and J genes are TRBV7-2 and TRBJ1-1; 7 bases map to TRBD1. V lost 3 bases and J lost 4; bases outside the gene matches: 2. Germline values: CDR1 SGHTA, CDR2 FQGNSA. This CDR3 has 13 amino acids. The entire variable domain, with the rest obtained from reference TRBV7-2 and TRBJ1-1, is as follows: GAGVSQSPSNKVTEKGKDVELRCDPISGHTALYWYRQSLGQGLEFLIYFQGNSAPDKSGLPSDRFSAERTGGSVSTLTIQRTQQEDSAVYLCASSFGTATEAFFGQGTRLTVV.

The chain recombines TRBV7-9 with TRBJ2-3; 8 nucleotides line up with TRBD1. Germline CDR1 SEHNR, CDR2 FQNEAQ (reference sequence). With 2 bases clipped from V and 1 base from J, the junction kept 5 bases outside the gene matches. CDR3 length equals 16 residues. DNA of the CDR3: TGTGCCAGCAGCTTACGGCGGGGACAGGGCACAGATACGCAGTATTTT. Translated: CASSLRRGQGTDTQYF.

This rearrangement joins TRBV6-5 to TRBJ2-7; 11 nucleotides align to TRBD1. The CDR3 spans 15 residues. V gave up 6 bases and J gave up 3 bases; unmatched junction bases: 7. Germline values: CDR1 MNHEY, CDR2 SVGAGI. In DNA, the CDR3 is TGTGCCAGCAGCTCGAGGACAGGGGGCATCTACGAGCAGTACTTC. Amino acids: CASSSRTGGIYEQYF.

The chain joins TRBV7-9 to TRBJ2-2; D may be TRBD1 (5 bases). Germline CDR1 reads SEHNR; CDR2 reads FQNEAQ (reference sequence). Trimming took 4 bases from V and 4 from J, leaving 10 bases between them. CDR3 length equals 14 residues. The chain's CDR3 is CASSSRVSTGELFF. The CDR3 nucleotides read TGTGCCAGCAGCTCCAGGGTTTCCACCGGGGAGCTGTTTTTT. The full variable domain, rest sourced from reference TRBV7-9 and TRBJ2-2, is DTGVSQNPRHKITKRGQNVTFRCDPISEHNRLYWYRQTLGQGPEFLTYFQNEAQLEKSRLLSDRFSAERPKGSFSTLEIQRTEQGDSAMYLCASSSRVSTGELFFGEGSRLTVL.

This chain links TRBV27 with TRBJ1-5, with D perhaps TRBD1 (5 bases). Trimming removed 0 bases at V and 4 bases at J, with 10 bases between. Germline V gene lookup returns CDR1 MNHEY and CDR2 SMNVEV (reference sequence). There are 15 residues in the CDR3. In DNA form, the CDR3 reads TGTGCCAGCAGTTTATCGTGGGGGGAGAATCAGCCCCAGCATTTT. This translates into CASSLSWGENQPQHF.

CDR3 loop: CASSAGQPNEQYF. CDR3 DNA: TGTGCCAGCAGTGCGGGACAGCCAAACGAGCAGTACTTC. J is TRBJ2-7 and V is TRBV27, with D maybe TRBD1 (7 bases). V shed 5 bases and J shed 5 bases, with 13 bases lying between them. Germline CDR1 MNHEY, CDR2 SMNVEV (reference sequence). The CDR3 totals 13 residues.

This chain joins TRBV4-1 and TRBJ2-7; TRBD2 aligns across 9 bases. The CDR3 contains 14 residues. Germline CDR1 reads MGHRA; CDR2 reads YSYEKL. Trimming removed 8 bases from V and 3 bases from J; junction bases left unmatched: 8. The DNA for the CDR3 is TGCGCCAGCGATATAGCGGGGGCTATCTACGAGCAGTACTTC. Its translation is CASDIAGAIYEQYF.

The V gene is TRBV6-5, the J gene TRBJ1-6; D not resolved. The CDR3 has 15 amino acids. With 2 bases removed from V and 3 bases from J, the gap between germline ends came to 8 bases. Looked up from germline, CDR1 is MNHEY and CDR2 is SVGAGI. Here the CDR3 DNA reads TGTGCCAGCAGTTACGAGGGCCTCTATAATTCACCCCTCCACTTT. This codes for CASSYEGLYNSPLHF.

This chain uses TRBV13 with TRBJ2-1; 7 bases are shared with TRBD1. Germline-derived CDR1 and CDR2 are PRHDT and FYEKMQ (reference sequence). CDR3 size: 19 residues. V trimming: 0 bases; J trimming: 6 bases; junction bases outside the gene matches: 17. The CDR3 region has the DNA TGTGCCAGCAGCTTAGGCTTACAGGGGATTCTTGGTATTAGCAATGAGCAGTTCTTC. Translated: CASSLGLQGILGISNEQFF. The full variable domain, its missing parts supplied by reference TRBV13 and TRBJ2-1, is AAGVIQSPRHLIKEKRETATLKCYPIPRHDTVYWYQQGPGQDPQFLISFYEKMQSDKGSIPDRFSAQQFSDYHSELNMSSLELGDSALYFCASSLGLQGILGISNEQFFGPGTRLTVL.

This chain joins TRBV5-5 and TRBJ1-3; D remains ambiguous. This CDR3 has 15 amino acids. Germline-derived CDR1 and CDR2 are SGHKS and YYEKEE (reference sequence). Trimming cost V 4 bases and J 2 bases, with 13 bases left between them. CDR3 DNA sequence: TGTGCCAGCAGCCGGCAGAGCGGGCCTGGAAACACCATATATTTT. Translated: CASSRQSGPGNTIYF.

The rearrangement links TRBV19 to TRBJ1-5, with TRBD1 matching over 10 bases. The V and J ends lost 5 bases and 2 bases, in that order; junction bases with no gene match: 9. The CDR3 totals 17 residues. Germline CDR1 and CDR2: LNHDA and SQIVND (reference sequence). The CDR3 coding sequence is TGTGCCAGTAGTGGTCGGACAGGGGGAGACGGCAATCAGCCCCAGCATTTT. This sequence encodes CASSGRTGGDGNQPQHF.

The chain is built from TRBV6-6 and TRBJ2-3, with a weak D call TRBD2 (6 bases). This CDR3 has 14 residues. Germline V lookup: CDR1 MNHNY, CDR2 SVGAGI (reference sequence). Trimming took 2 bases from V and 6 from J, leaving 12 bases between them. In DNA, the CDR3 is TGTGCCAGCAGTTACGGGACTCCCCCGGATACGCAGTATTTT. Protein: CASSYGTPPDTQYF.

The rearrangement links TRBV5-6 to TRBJ1-2; tentative D call: TRBD1 (6 bases). The CDR3 spans 15 residues. Germline V gene lookup returns CDR1 SGHDT and CDR2 YYEEEE. The ends were cut back, 4 bases at V and 2 bases at J, with 15 bases in the middle. The DNA of the CDR3 is TGTGCCAGCAGCGGATGGACAGAAGAAAACTATGGCTACACCTTC. This translates into CASSGWTEENYGYTF.